These 30 T cell receptor beta chains came from one sample sequenced in a study of T cell changes during pregnancy in multiple sclerosis. Data came from immunoSEQ multiplex PCR; TCRdb stores just in-frame clones and leaves some out. The table lists around 30,000 clones, 85% to 95% of them singletons, with about 0.45% in the top ten. The starting material was CD4+ T cells from peripheral blood mononuclear cells, obtained after pregnancy. These receptor sequences come from a female donor with multiple sclerosis, enrolled in a pregnancy study.

The chain combines TRBV2 with TRBJ2-2; D gene ambiguous. V shed 5 bases and J shed 3 bases, with 4 bases lying between them. The CDR3 length is 12 residues. Germline CDR1 and CDR2: SNHLY and FYNNEI. The CDR3 DNA reads TGTGCCAGCAGTACGGACACCGGGGAGCTGTTTTTT. This gives the protein CASSTDTGELFF.

The rearrangement links TRBV18 to TRBJ2-5, with TRBD1 as a possible D gene (6 bases). Germline V gene sequence: CDR1 KGHSH, CDR2 LQKENI. The length of the CDR3 is 15 residues. V lost 2 bases and J lost 2, with 12 bases in between. This CDR3 is CASSPSVGQQETQYF. In DNA form, the CDR3 reads TGTGCCAGCTCACCATCAGTAGGACAGCAAGAGACCCAGTACTTC.

This clone came up once. V is TRBV27 and J is TRBJ1-3, with 8 bases matching TRBD1. This CDR3 contains 15 residues. Germline V CDR1 and CDR2: MNHEY, SMNVEV (reference sequence). The J segment lost 8 bases and the V segment lost 5 bases, leaving 11 bases of the junction unmatched. Here the CDR3 DNA reads TGTGCCAGCAGTCGATCCGACAGGGGTTGGGACACCATATATTTT. It specifies CASSRSDRGWDTIYF.

The rearrangement links TRBV10-3 to TRBJ2-2, with 8 bases fitting TRBD1. Trimming removed 8 bases from V and 7 bases from J; junction bases left unmatched: 6. Germline values: CDR1 ENHRY, CDR2 SYGVKD. The CDR3 totals 13 residues. CDR3 protein: CAIGAGGLGELFF. The DNA of the CDR3 is TGTGCCATCGGGGCAGGGGGCCTCGGGGAGCTGTTTTTT.

The V call is TRBV7-3, the J call TRBJ2-2; D may be TRBD2 (5 bases). V lost 5 bases and J lost 4, with 14 bases in between. Germline CDR1 is SGHTA and CDR2 is FQGTGA. The CDR3 extends over 15 amino acids. The CDR3 DNA follows: TGTGCCAGCAGCCCCCGGGAACTGGCCACCGGGGAGCTGTTTTTT. It is translated as CASSPRELATGELFF.

This sequence joins TRBV14 and TRBJ2-2; D unresolved. Per germline, CDR1 SGHDN and CDR2 FVKESK. The length of the CDR3 is 14 residues. V lost 3 bases and J 1 base, leaving 6 bases between the germline ends. The CDR3, as DNA: TGTGCCAGCAGCCATTCAGTGAACACCGGGGAGCTGTTTTTT. Amino acid sequence: CASSHSVNTGELFF.

This chain links TRBV18 with TRBJ1-5; 7 bases agree with TRBD1. Unmatched junction bases numbered 8, after V lost 4 bases and J lost 5 bases. The CDR3 is 15 residues long. The germline V gene has CDR1 KGHSH and CDR2 LQKENI. CDR3 in DNA: TGTGCCAGCTCACTACAGGACAGGAGGGATCAGCCCCAGCATTTT. It is translated as CASSLQDRRDQPQHF.

This chain connects TRBV30 to TRBJ2-4; D is possibly TRBD2 (6 bases). CDR1 GTSNPN and CDR2 SVGIG come from the germline V gene (reference sequence). CDR3 length equals 17 residues. Trimming removed 2 bases at V and 3 bases at J, with 20 bases between. CDR3 protein: CAWSFGPAGRDKNIQYF. The CDR3 bases are TGTGCCTGGAGTTTTGGCCCCGCGGGACGCGACAAAAACATTCAGTACTTC.

This chain links TRBV10-1 with TRBJ1-5; weak D call: TRBD1 (5 bases). The CDR3 is 13 amino acids. Germline V CDR1 and CDR2: WNHNN, SYGVQD (reference sequence). V shed 4 bases and J shed 4 bases, with 8 bases lying between them. CDR3 sequence: CASSVDRNQPQHF. CDR3 nucleotide sequence: TGCGCCAGCAGTGTTGACAGAAATCAGCCCCAGCATTTT.

This clone has only one observation. This sequence joins TRBV7-2 and TRBJ1-5, with TRBD1 as a possible D gene (5 bases). Between the trimmed V and J ends, which lost 5 bases and 3 bases, there was a span of 11 bases. This CDR3 region has 14 residues. The germline CDR1 and CDR2 sequences are SGHTA and FQGNSA. The CDR3 DNA sequence: TGTGCCAGCAGCCCCGGGGGGACCAATCAGCCCCAGCATTTT. Translating gives CASSPGGTNQPQHF.

This rearrangement joins TRBV5-1 to TRBJ2-7, with 8 bases fitting TRBD2. Trimming removed 4 bases from V and 5 bases from J; junction bases left unmatched: 11. Germline V gene data show CDR1 as SGHRS and CDR2 as YFSETQ. This CDR3 comprises 15 residues. The CDR3 spells CASSPTGGGRDEQYF. CDR3 nucleotide sequence: TGCGCCAGCAGCCCCACGGGCGGGGGGCGTGACGAGCAGTACTTC.

The sample holds a few counts of this clone. The V gene is TRBV7-8, the J gene TRBJ1-6, with a weak D call TRBD1 (5 bases). V shed 5 bases and J shed 4 bases, with 15 bases lying between them. The CDR3 length is 16 residues. Germline values: CDR1 SGHVS, CDR2 FQNEAQ. Here the CDR3 reads CASSVQGFPYNSPLHF. CDR3 sequence (DNA): TGTGCCAGCAGCGTCCAGGGTTTTCCTTATAATTCACCCCTCCACTTT.

This sequence joins TRBV7-9 and TRBJ2-2; 11 nucleotides agree with TRBD2. This CDR3 is 16 amino acids long. J lost 6 bases, V lost 4 bases, and 7 bases had no gene match. The germline V gene encodes CDR1 SEHNR and CDR2 FQNEAQ (reference sequence). CDR3 DNA sequence: TGTGCCAGCAGCTCTTCCGGGACTAGCGGATCCGGGGAGCTGTTTTTT. It is translated as CASSSSGTSGSGELFF.

Concerning this clone: A read error may account for a junction end that differs from germline. This sequence joins TRBV7-8 and TRBJ2-7, with 7 nucleotides matching TRBD1. The CDR3 loop spans 14 amino acids. Germline V gene lookup returns CDR1 SGHVS and CDR2 FQNEAQ. The CDR3 DNA follows: TGTGCCAGCAGCCCGGGGACAGCCCGCTACGAGCAGTGCTTC. Its protein product is CASSPGTARYEQCF.

J is TRBJ2-1 and V is TRBV7-3, with D possibly matching TRBD2 (5 bases). V lost 5 bases and J lost 5, with 13 bases in between. The CDR3 covers 14 residues. In germline, CDR1 is SGHTA, CDR2 FQGTGA. The CDR3 protein is CASSHPGGDNEQFF. The CDR3 coding sequence is TGTGCCAGCAGCCACCCCGGAGGCGACAATGAGCAGTTCTTC.

This sequence joins TRBV5-1 and TRBJ2-7; TRBD2 matches 10 bases. Unmatched junction bases numbered 4, after V lost 0 bases and J lost 4 bases. The length of the CDR3 is 15 residues. Germline CDR1 is SGHRS and CDR2 is YFSETQ. The CDR3 region has the DNA TGCGCCAGCAGCTTGGCTAGCGGGAGATCATACGAGCAGTACTTC. Translated: CASSLASGRSYEQYF.

This chain joins TRBV7-9 and TRBJ2-3, with TRBD1 as a possible D gene (5 bases). CDR3 size: 15 residues. The ends were cut back, 0 bases at V and 2 bases at J, with 9 bases in the middle. CDR1 and CDR2 (germline): SEHNR, FQNEAQ (reference sequence). DNA of the CDR3: TGTGCCAGCAGCTTAGCCCAGGGAACCACAGATACGCAGTATTTT. It is translated as CASSLAQGTTDTQYF.

As concerns this clone: The junction and the germline gene differ at one end; a read error may be behind it. This sequence joins TRBV7-2 and TRBJ1-1, with D possibly TRBD1 on 6 matching bases. The germline V gene has CDR1 SGHTA and CDR2 FQGNSA. The CDR3 has 14 amino acids. CDR3 residues: CASSPSRDNIEAFF. The CDR3 nucleotides read TGTGCCAGCAGCCCAAGCCGGGACAACATTGAAGCTTTCTTT. The full variable domain, rest sourced from reference TRBV7-2 and TRBJ1-1, is GAGVSQSPSNKVTEKGKDVELRCDPISGHTALYWYRQSLGQGLEFLIYFQGNSAPDKSGLPSDRFSAERTGGSVSTLTIQRTQQEDSAVYLCASSPSRDNIEAFFGQGTRLTVV.

The chain carries TRBV6-1 and TRBJ1-5, with D unresolved. V was clipped by 3 bases and J by 0 bases, with 6 bases between them. The CDR3 totals 14 residues. In germline, CDR1 is MNHNS, CDR2 SASEGT. The CDR3 loop is CASSEVYSNQPQHF. CDR3 DNA: TGTGCCAGCAGTGAGGTCTATAGCAATCAGCCCCAGCATTTT.

This chain uses TRBV7-9 with TRBJ1-2; D is possibly TRBD1 (6 bases). The CDR3 covers 15 residues. V was shortened by 0 bases and J by 4 bases, with 12 bases between the two germline ends. Germline CDR1 reads SEHNR; CDR2 reads FQNEAQ (reference sequence). The CDR3 DNA follows: TGTGCCAGCAGCTTAGCTCCGAGGGGGGGCTATGGCTACACCTTC. Translating it yields CASSLAPRGGYGYTF.

The chain joins TRBV7-3 to TRBJ2-3; no reliable D call. Germline V lookup: CDR1 SGHTA, CDR2 FQGTGA. This CDR3 contains 15 residues. The V end was cut by 0 bases, the J end by 4 bases, with 11 bases between. This chain's CDR3 is CASSLTSSSPDTQYF. Written as DNA, the CDR3 is TGTGCCAGCAGCTTAACGTCGTCCTCCCCAGATACGCAGTATTTT. Drawing the rest from reference TRBV7-3 and TRBJ2-3, the complete variable domain is GAGVSQTPSNKVTEKGKYVELRCDPISGHTALYWYRQSLGQGPEFLIYFQGTGAADDSGLPNDRFFAVRPEGSVSTLKIQRTERGDSAVYLCASSLTSSSPDTQYFGPGTRLTVL.

The chain carries TRBV5-1 and TRBJ2-5, with TRBD1 identical over 10 bases. The germline V gene has CDR1 SGHRS and CDR2 YFSETQ. The CDR3 consists of 14 residues. The V segment lost 9 bases and the J segment 2 bases; nucleotides outside the gene matches: 7. The chain's CDR3 is CATSGTGAQETQYF. In nucleotides, the CDR3 is TGCGCCACCAGTGGGACAGGGGCTCAAGAGACCCAGTACTTC. Full variable domain (rest looked up from reference TRBV5-1 and TRBJ2-5): KAGVTQTPRYLIKTRGQQVTLSCSPISGHRSVSWYQQTPGQGLQFLFEYFSETQRNKGNFPGRFSGRQFSNSRSEMNVSTLELGDSALYLCATSGTGAQETQYFGPGTRLLVL.

V gene TRBV19 combines with J gene TRBJ1-2, with D tentatively TRBD1 (6 bases). Trimming removed 5 bases from V and 5 bases from J, with 18 bases in between. This CDR3 comprises 15 residues. Germline CDR1 LNHDA, CDR2 SQIVND (reference sequence). CDR3 loop: CASSPRQVAPYGYTF. The CDR3 DNA is TGTGCCAGTAGTCCCCGACAGGTCGCCCCTTATGGCTACACCTTC.

This clone was detected once. This chain joins TRBV5-5 and TRBJ1-5, with D tentatively TRBD1 (5 bases). The CDR3 extends over 16 amino acids. Per germline, CDR1 SGHKS and CDR2 YYEKEE (reference sequence). V gave up 5 bases and J gave up 0 bases, with 15 bases separating them. The CDR3 here is CASSFWGRASNQPQHF. In DNA form, the CDR3 reads TGTGCCAGCAGTTTTTGGGGCAGAGCTAGCAATCAGCCCCAGCATTTT. The full variable domain, rest sourced from reference TRBV5-5 and TRBJ1-5, is DAGVTQSPTHLIKTRGQQVTLRCSPISGHKSVSWYQQVLGQGPQFIFQYYEKEERGRGNFPDRFSARQFPNYSSELNVNALLLGDSALYLCASSFWGRASNQPQHFGDGTRLSIL.

The table lists this clone with a count of one. The V gene is TRBV6-5, the J gene TRBJ2-1; TRBD2 is a possible D gene (7 bases). CDR1 and CDR2 (germline): MNHEY, SVGAGI. V lost 2 bases and J 4 bases, leaving 12 bases between the germline ends. The CDR3 loop spans 15 amino acids. The CDR3 region has the DNA TGTGCCAGCAGTTACGGGGGGGCCTCGTACAATGAGCAGTTCTTC. Translated, it gives CASSYGGASYNEQFF.

The chain carries TRBV4-3 and TRBJ1-1; tentative D call: TRBD1 (6 bases). The germline V gene has CDR1 LGHNA and CDR2 YSLEER. The CDR3 contains 16 residues. Trimming removed 0 bases at V and 4 bases at J, with 15 bases between. The CDR3 spells CASSQENFRGGTEAFF. The DNA of the CDR3 is TGCGCCAGCAGCCAAGAAAATTTCAGGGGTGGCACTGAAGCTTTCTTT.

This chain uses TRBV2 with TRBJ2-7; 11 bases line up with TRBD2. From germline, CDR1 is SNHLY and CDR2 FYNNEI. The CDR3 has 15 residues. Losses at the gene ends were 2 bases for V and 3 bases for J; bases not matched to a gene: 3. CDR3 DNA sequence: TGTGCCAGCAGTGAATGGGGGACTAGCGGCTACGAGCAGTACTTC. Translating it yields CASSEWGTSGYEQYF.

The chain carries TRBV6-5 and TRBJ1-1, with D hard to call. The germline V gene has CDR1 MNHEY and CDR2 SVGAGI. The CDR3 covers 14 residues. Deletions cut 0 bases from V and 1 base from J, with 6 bases between. CDR3 nucleotides: TGTGCCAGCAGTTACTCGCAGGCGAACACTGAAGCTTTCTTT. Its translation is CASSYSQANTEAFF.

V and J are TRBV19 and TRBJ1-5; TRBD1 matches at 8 bases. Germline V gene lookup returns CDR1 LNHDA and CDR2 SQIVND (reference sequence). CDR3 size: 15 residues. V shed 5 bases, J shed 4 bases, and the junction held 7 bases outside the gene matches. DNA of the CDR3: TGTGCCAGTAGTTCACTCCAGGGGGCGAATCAGCCCCAGCATTTT. Translated: CASSSLQGANQPQHF. The complete variable domain, with remaining parts taken from reference TRBV19 and TRBJ1-5, reads DGGITQSPKYLFRKEGQNVTLSCEQNLNHDAMYWYRQDPGQGLRLIYYSQIVNDFQKGDIAEGYSVSREKKESFPLTVTSAQKNPTAFYLCASSSLQGANQPQHFGDGTRLSIL.

This clone has a single count. This chain joins TRBV19 and TRBJ2-2; 8 bases match TRBD1. The germline V gene encodes CDR1 LNHDA and CDR2 SQIVND (reference sequence). The ends lost 10 bases at V and 7 bases at J; junction bases unmatched: 8. This CDR3 contains 13 residues. CDR3 DNA: TGTGCCACCGAACAGGGGGACGGCGGGGAGCTGTTTTTT. Translated, it gives CATEQGDGGELFF.